This T cell receptor beta chain was captured by sequencing in a study of blood T cell repertoires in COVID-19. This clone came up many times. TCRdb's table, derived via immunoSEQ multiplex PCR, lists solely in-frame clones and lacks some. Of over 55,000 clones listed, around 79% are singletons. CDR3 length: 14 residues. Per the germline V gene, CDR1 is SGHDT and CDR2 is YYEEEE. Trimming pared 0 bases from V and 7 bases from J, leaving 13 bases between. The sequenced sample was peripheral blood. The rearrangement links TRBV5-6 to TRBJ1-2; D unclear. The receptor comes from a woman between 65 and 79 years old with acute or convalescent COVID-19. Written as DNA, the CDR3 is TGTGCCAGCAGCTTGGCGGCTGGGGAGAGTGGCTACACCTTC. Its protein is CASSLAAGESGYTF.